The rows below give T cell receptor beta chains drawn from one sample of a study of CD8+ T cells in alopecia areata. Sequencing used immunoSEQ multiplex PCR; TCRdb keeps in-frame clones, though not all of them. The profile shows approximately 180,000 clones, around three fifths of them singletons. Sequencing used CD4+ T cells sorted from blood, obtained around week 49, from a patient treated with tofacitinib. The receptors stem from a human donor with alopecia areata. Each CDR3 is given with its conserved first and last residue. D genes are given only for firm matches. The size field is filled for only some rows; it gives once, few, many or a size class.

j_call v_call clone_size d_call cdr3_aa cdr3_nt
TRBJ1-1 TRBV18 NA NA CASSPAKYSEAFF TGTGCCAGCTCACCTGCCAAGTATTCCGAAGCTTTCTTT
TRBJ2-1 TRBV5-6 NA NA CASSLYEGESYNEQFF TGTGCCAGCAGCTTGTATGAGGGGGAATCCTACAATGAGCAGTTCTTC
TRBJ1-4 TRBV4-3 NA NA CASSQDPGATNEKLFF TGCGCCAGCAGCCAAGACCCGGGGGCAACTAATGAAAAACTGTTTTTT
TRBJ2-7 TRBV29-1 NA NA CSVGQSSYEQYF TGCAGCGTTGGACAGAGCTCCTACGAGCAGTACTTC
TRBJ1-6 TRBV5-1 once NA CASRPGQTNSPLHF TGCGCCAGCAGGCCCGGACAGACTAATTCACCCCTCCACTTT
TRBJ2-5 TRBV6-1 NA NA CASLGGNSETQYF TGTGCCAGCCTGGGGGGCAATTCGGAGACCCAGTACTTC
TRBJ2-1 TRBV29-1 NA TRBD2 CSHTRASGRNEQFF TGCAGTCACACGCGGGCTAGCGGGAGGAATGAGCAGTTCTTC
TRBJ2-3 TRBV12-5 NA NA CASGSPGPNTDTQYF TGTGCTAGTGGTTCCCCAGGCCCCAACACAGATACGCAGTATTTT
TRBJ2-2 TRBV6-5 NA NA CASRNTGELFF TGTGCCAGCAGGAACACCGGGGAGCTGTTTTTT
TRBJ2-3 TRBV29-1 NA NA CSVDRDTQYF TGCAGCGTTGATCGAGATACGCAGTATTTT
TRBJ2-1 TRBV30 NA TRBD2 CAWSVLGLAEPSYNEQFF TGTGCCTGGAGTGTACTAGGCCTAGCGGAACCCTCCTACAATGAGCAGTTCTTC
TRBJ1-5 TRBV25-1 NA NA CASSEAGTNQPQHF TGTGCCAGCAGTGAGGCTGGGACCAATCAGCCCCAGCATTTT
TRBJ1-5 TRBV10-3 NA NA CAISEGGNQPQHF TGTGCCATCAGTGAAGGTGGCAATCAGCCCCAGCATTTT
TRBJ2-7 TRBV5-1 few NA CASSFGSSYEQYF TGCGCCAGCAGCTTTGGCAGCTCCTACGAGCAGTACTTC
TRBJ1-2 TRBV30 once NA CAWSDGAYRNYGYTF TGTGCCTGGAGTGACGGTGCTTACCGAAACTATGGCTACACCTTC
TRBJ1-2 TRBV4-1 NA TRBD1 CASSQEATGGFRSGYTF TGCGCCAGCAGCCAAGAAGCGACAGGGGGCTTTCGTTCTGGCTACACCTTC
TRBJ1-1 TRBV7-9 few NA CASSLGRRGGEAFF TGTGCCAGCAGCTTAGGGCGTAGGGGCGGTGAAGCTTTCTTT
TRBJ2-2 TRBV29-1 NA NA CSGFQGTGELFF TGCAGCGGGTTCCAGGGAACCGGGGAGCTGTTTTTT
TRBJ1-2 TRBV4-3 NA TRBD1 CASSQEGQPYGYTF TGCGCCAGCAGCCAAGAGGGACAGCCCTATGGCTACACCTTC
TRBJ1-1 TRBV19 few NA CASSLGPVNTEAFF TGTGCCAGTAGTCTCGGACCGGTCAACACTGAAGCTTTCTTT
TRBJ2-2 TRBV5-1 NA NA CASSPPTGPGELFF TGCGCCAGCAGCCCCCCGACAGGCCCCGGGGAGCTGTTTTTT
TRBJ2-1 TRBV12-5 once NA CASGPRNRDEQFF TGTGCTAGTGGTCCCCGGAACAGAGATGAGCAGTTCTTC
TRBJ1-2 TRBV6-5 NA NA CASSSSHGANYGYTF TGTGCCAGCAGTTCAAGCCACGGAGCTAACTATGGCTACACCTTC
TRBJ1-1 TRBV9 NA NA CASSADTGTEAFF TGTGCCAGCAGCGCCGACACGGGCACTGAAGCTTTCTTT
TRBJ1-5 TRBV2 NA NA CASSEFGGQPQHF TGTGCCAGCAGTGAATTCGGCGGGCAGCCCCAGCATTTT
TRBJ1-1 TRBV5-1 NA NA CASSLESTEAFF TGCGCCAGCAGCTTGGAGAGCACTGAAGCTTTCTTT
TRBJ2-7 TRBV30 NA TRBD1 CAWRWQGAGKRNEQYF TGTGCCTGGAGATGGCAGGGGGCGGGAAAAAGGAACGAGCAGTACTTC
TRBJ1-2 TRBV4-1 NA NA CASSQEAGYGYTF TGCGCCAGCAGCCAAGAAGCGGGCTATGGCTACACCTTC
TRBJ2-3 TRBV29-1 NA TRBD2 CSALAGGLDTQYF TGCAGCGCCTTAGCGGGGGGACTAGATACGCAGTATTTT
TRBJ2-7 TRBV5-4 NA NA CASSLGTKLVEQYF TGTGCCAGCAGCTTGGGGACTAAGCTAGTCGAGCAGTACTTC
TRBJ2-1 TRBV13 NA NA CASSLSGPKQFF TGTGCCAGCAGCCTTTCGGGGCCCAAGCAGTTCTTC
TRBJ2-4 TRBV6-5 NA NA CASSFNGAKNIQYF TGTGCCAGCAGTTTTAATGGGGCCAAAAACATTCAGTACTTC
TRBJ2-2 TRBV30 NA NA CAWSVRGANTGELFF TGTGCCTGGAGTGTACGGGGAGCCAACACCGGGGAGCTGTTTTTT
TRBJ1-5 TRBV29-1 NA TRBD1 CSVGGDRVDQPQHF TGCAGCGTTGGCGGGGACAGGGTGGACCAGCCCCAGCATTTT
TRBJ2-5 TRBV5-6 NA NA CASSSPLGKETQYF TGTGCCAGCAGCTCCCCACTGGGAAAAGAGACCCAGTACTTC
TRBJ1-4 TRBV4-3 few NA CASSQSPGGPNEKLFF TGCGCCAGCAGCCAATCCCCCGGCGGGCCTAATGAAAAACTGTTTTTT
TRBJ1-4 TRBV30 few NA CAWSEQGVGGKLFF TGTGCCTGGAGCGAACAGGGAGTGGGCGGAAAACTGTTTTTT
TRBJ2-2 TRBV5-1 NA NA CASSDPGELFF TGCGCCAGCAGCGACCCCGGGGAGCTGTTTTTT
TRBJ2-1 TRBV9 NA TRBD2 CASSVALTSGENEQFF TGTGCCAGCAGCGTAGCCCTGACTAGCGGGGAAAATGAGCAGTTCTTC
TRBJ1-6 TRBV7-2 few TRBD1 CASSSRDSGRSPLHF TGTGCCAGCAGCTCTAGGGACAGCGGACGTTCACCCCTCCACTTT
TRBJ2-4 TRBV9 once NA CASSGGPTGNIQYF TGTGCCAGCAGCGGAGGACCAACCGGAAACATTCAGTACTTC